One and the same sample provided the 5 T cell receptor beta chains below, sequenced in a study of cytomegalovirus exposure and HLA in healthy donors. Some clones are missing from TCRdb's copy, which holds only in-frame ones; the method was immunoSEQ multiplex PCR. This sample has about 240,000 clones, with 87% found just once. Material: PBMCs. Every receptor here comes from a man aged 18 to 29 in good health and CMV-seronegative.

This clone was seen a few times. The rearrangement uses TRBV19 and TRBJ1-5; TRBD1 is a possible D gene (6 bases). Trimming took 3 bases from V and 7 from J, leaving 16 bases between them. CDR1 and CDR2 (germline): LNHDA, SQIVND (reference sequence). The CDR3 consists of 15 residues. The CDR3 loop is CASSMGAGGGQPQHF. The CDR3 nucleotides are TGTGCCAGTAGTATGGGGGCGGGTGGAGGCCAGCCCCAGCATTTT.

The table lists this clone with a count of one. Other DNA sequences in this specimen translate into the identical CDR3. The V and J genes are TRBV19 and TRBJ2-1; tentatively, D is TRBD1 (6 bases). Trimming took 7 bases from V and 7 from J, leaving 8 bases between them. From germline, CDR1 is LNHDA and CDR2 SQIVND (reference sequence). The CDR3 sequence is 11 residues long. CDR3 sequence reads: CASTRGNEQFF. CDR3 bases: TGTGCCAGTACTAGGGGGAATGAGCAGTTCTTC.

This chain links TRBV6-5 with TRBJ1-2, with no clear D. The CDR3 runs to 15 residues. With 0 bases removed from V and 3 bases from J, the gap between germline ends came to 11 bases. Germline loops: CDR1 MNHEY, CDR2 SVGAGI. DNA for the CDR3: TGTGCCAGCAGTTACTCGAGGTCACCCTACTATGGCTACACCTTC. This gives the protein CASSYSRSPYYGYTF.

The rearrangement uses TRBV18 and TRBJ2-1; D not certain. The CDR3 consists of 15 residues. Trimming cost V 7 bases and J 9 bases, with 22 bases left between them. CDR1 is KGHSH and CDR2 is LQKENI in the germline V gene. The chain's CDR3 is CASFDLETPGIEQFF. Written as DNA, the CDR3 is TGTGCCAGCTTCGACCTAGAGACTCCGGGTATTGAGCAGTTCTTC.

In nucleotides, the CDR3 is TGTGCCAGCAGTTTACCTTCCCCCGAAGCTTTCTTT. Residues: CASSLPSPEAFF. The V gene is TRBV28, the J gene TRBJ1-1; D unclear. Trimming stripped 2 bases from V and 8 bases from J, with 9 bases between. This CDR3 contains 12 residues. CDR1 and CDR2 (germline): MDHEN, SYDVKM. Drawing the rest from reference TRBV28 and TRBJ1-1, the complete variable domain is DVKVTQSSRYLVKRTGEKVFLECVQDMDHENMFWYRQDPGLGLRLIYFSYDVKMKEKGDIPEGYSVSREKKERFSLILESASTNQTSMYLCASSLPSPEAFFGQGTRLTVV.